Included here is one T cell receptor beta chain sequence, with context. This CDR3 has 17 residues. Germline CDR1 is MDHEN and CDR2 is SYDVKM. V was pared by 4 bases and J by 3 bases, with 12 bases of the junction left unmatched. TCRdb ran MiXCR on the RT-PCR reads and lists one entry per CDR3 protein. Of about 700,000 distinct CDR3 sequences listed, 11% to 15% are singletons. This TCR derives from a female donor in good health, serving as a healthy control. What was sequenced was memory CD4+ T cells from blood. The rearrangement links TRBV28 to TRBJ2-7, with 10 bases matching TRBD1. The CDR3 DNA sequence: TGTGCCAGCAGTTCCGCCTCCCATGGACAGGGGGGCTACGAGCAGTACTTC. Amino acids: CASSSASHGQGGYEQYF.